The 14 T cell receptor beta chains below all came from one sample that was sequenced in a study of cytomegalovirus exposure and HLA in healthy donors. The PCR made use of 60 Vbeta and 13 Jbeta primers. TCRdb keeps only in-frame clones here, not all; method: immunoSEQ multiplex PCR. The sample carries about 150,000 clones, roughly 74% recorded once. The sequenced material came from PBMCs. All receptors derive from a man between 18 and 29 years old in good health and CMV-seropositive.

The V call is TRBV18, the J call TRBJ2-6; 9 nucleotides line up with TRBD1. V was pared by 4 bases and J by 0 bases, with 10 bases of the junction left unmatched. The CDR3 length is 19 residues. Germline V gene sequence: CDR1 KGHSH, CDR2 LQKENI. Here the CDR3 reads CASSLLAGTGTSGANVLTF. The CDR3, as DNA: TGTGCCAGCTCACTCCTCGCCGGGACAGGGACCTCTGGGGCCAACGTCCTGACTTTC.

The rearrangement joins TRBV6-5 to TRBJ2-7, with D perhaps TRBD1 (6 bases). The CDR3 runs 14 residues. Germline lookup yields CDR1 MNHEY and CDR2 SVGAGI. V lost 6 bases to trimming and J lost 1 base, with 13 bases between them. The CDR3 DNA follows: TGTGCCAGCAGGGCGGACAGAGAATCCTACGAGCAGTACTTC. This sequence encodes CASRADRESYEQYF.

V gene TRBV18 combines with J gene TRBJ2-5; D is possibly TRBD2 (6 bases). V lost 1 base and J 8 bases, leaving 11 bases between the germline ends. The V gene's germline CDR1 is KGHSH and CDR2 LQKENI. The CDR3 length is 13 residues. DNA for the CDR3: TGTGCCAGCTCACCACTCAGGGAGGACACCCAGTACTTC. Protein sequence: CASSPLREDTQYF.

The genes are TRBV5-4 and TRBJ2-5, with a tentative D call TRBD1 (5 bases). Per germline, CDR1 SGHNT and CDR2 YYREEE (reference sequence). The CDR3 spans 15 residues. Trimming took 0 bases from V and 2 from J, leaving 11 bases between them. In nucleotides, the CDR3 is TGTGCCAGCAGCTTGGGTGGGTCAGGGCAAGAGACCCAGTACTTC. Its protein is CASSLGGSGQETQYF.

The chain is built from TRBV18 and TRBJ1-5, with a tentative D call TRBD1 (5 bases). In germline, CDR1 is KGHSH, CDR2 LQKENI. V shed 1 base and J shed 7 bases, with 14 bases lying between them. This CDR3 region has 15 residues. CDR3 sequence: CASSPQDQKGQPQHF. For the CDR3, the DNA is TGTGCCAGCTCACCACAAGACCAAAAGGGGCAGCCCCAGCATTTT.

The chain links TRBV30 to TRBJ1-4; a possible D gene is TRBD1 (6 bases). V was clipped by 7 bases and J by 3 bases, with 12 bases between them. The germline CDR1 and CDR2 sequences are GTSNPN and SVGIG (reference sequence). The CDR3 loop spans 13 amino acids. This chain's CDR3 is CASRGQSNEKLFF. The CDR3 DNA sequence: TGTGCCTCACGAGGACAGTCTAATGAAAAACTGTTTTTT.

The table lists this clone with a count of one. The rearrangement uses TRBV15 and TRBJ1-1; TRBD1 might be the D (6 bases). CDR1 and CDR2 (germline): LNHNV, YYDKDF (reference sequence). This CDR3 comprises 16 residues. With 5 bases removed from V and 0 bases from J, the gap between germline ends came to 16 bases. The CDR3 reads CATSRRTAYMNTEAFF. In DNA form, the CDR3 reads TGTGCCACCAGCCGAAGGACAGCCTACATGAACACTGAAGCTTTCTTT.

The chain uses TRBV18 and TRBJ2-5; 11 bases line up with TRBD2. CDR1 is KGHSH, CDR2 LQKENI, per germline. Trimming removed 6 bases from V and 1 base from J; junction bases left unmatched: 7. This CDR3 has 16 amino acids. The CDR3 DNA sequence: TGTGCCAGCTCGGCGGGACTAGCGGACCGCCAAGAGACCCAGTACTTC. It encodes CASSAGLADRQETQYF.

V and J are TRBV5-8 and TRBJ2-1, with TRBD2 matching over 14 bases. V shed 2 bases and J 6 bases; nucleotides not matched to a gene: 1. CDR3 length: 15 residues. Germline V gives CDR1 SGHTS, CDR2 YDEGEE. Here the CDR3 reads CASSFGLAGGNEQFF. The CDR3 bases are TGTGCCAGCAGCTTCGGACTAGCGGGGGGCAATGAGCAGTTCTTC.

In the case of this clone: Its ends do not fully match the called genes, so a read error is possible. The rearrangement links TRBV18 to TRBJ2-1, with 8 bases fitting TRBD2. The CDR3 extends over 15 amino acids. Germline CDR1 is KGHSH and CDR2 is LQKENI. The CDR3 sequence: CSSSTKRENYNEQFF. The CDR3 DNA follows: TGTTCCAGCTCAACAAAGCGGGAGAATTACAATGAGCAGTTCTTC.

The chain joins TRBV7-9 to TRBJ2-7; 9 bases match TRBD1. CDR3 length: 15 amino acids. The V segment lost 5 bases and the J segment 2 bases; nucleotides outside the gene matches: 7. Per the germline V gene, CDR1 is SEHNR and CDR2 is FQNEAQ (reference sequence). In DNA, the CDR3 is TGTGCCAGCAGCCCTCGGGGGACAGGGACCTACGAGCAGTACTTC. This encodes CASSPRGTGTYEQYF.

This chain connects TRBV5-5 to TRBJ2-5; D is undetermined. V was shortened by 1 base and J by 5 bases, with 6 bases between the two germline ends. This CDR3 has 12 amino acids. In germline, CDR1 is SGHKS, CDR2 YYEKEE (reference sequence). CDR3 sequence: CASSLLEETQYF. CDR3 DNA: TGTGCCAGCAGCTTGCTGGAGGAGACCCAGTACTTC.

The rearrangement uses TRBV5-1 and TRBJ2-4; weak D call: TRBD2 (6 bases). V was cut by 7 bases and J by 1 base, with 15 bases left in between. Germline lookup yields CDR1 SGHRS and CDR2 YFSETQ. This CDR3 contains 15 residues. CDR3 DNA: TGCGCCAGCGAACCAGGAGGGCACGCCAAAAACATTCAGTACTTC. It yields the protein CASEPGGHAKNIQYF.

The gene calls are TRBV10-1 and TRBJ2-7; the match to TRBD2 covers 14 bases. The CDR3 covers 13 residues. V lost 6 bases to trimming and J lost 8 bases; unmatched junction nucleotides: 3. Germline loops: CDR1 WNHNN, CDR2 SYGVQD (reference sequence). The CDR3, as DNA: TGCGCCAGCAGCGGGACTAGCGGGAGTAAGCAGTACTTC. It translates to CASSGTSGSKQYF.